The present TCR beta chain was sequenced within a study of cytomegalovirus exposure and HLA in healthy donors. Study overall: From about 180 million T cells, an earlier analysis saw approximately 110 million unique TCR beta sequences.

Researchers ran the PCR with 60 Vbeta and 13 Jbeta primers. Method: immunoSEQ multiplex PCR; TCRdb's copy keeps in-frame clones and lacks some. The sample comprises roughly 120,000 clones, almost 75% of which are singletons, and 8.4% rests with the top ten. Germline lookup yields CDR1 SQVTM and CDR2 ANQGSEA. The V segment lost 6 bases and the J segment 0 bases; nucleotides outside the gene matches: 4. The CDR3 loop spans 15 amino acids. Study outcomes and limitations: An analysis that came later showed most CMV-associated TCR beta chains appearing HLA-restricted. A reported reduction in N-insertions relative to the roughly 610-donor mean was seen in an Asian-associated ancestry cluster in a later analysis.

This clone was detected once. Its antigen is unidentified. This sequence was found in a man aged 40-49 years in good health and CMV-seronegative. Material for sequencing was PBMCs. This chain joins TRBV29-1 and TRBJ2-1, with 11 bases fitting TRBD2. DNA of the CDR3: TGCAGCGTAAGACTAGCGGGGCGCTCCTACAATGAGCAGTTCTTC. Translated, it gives CSVRLAGRSYNEQFF.